The T cell receptor (beta chain) described here comes from a study of OX40 agonist ivuxolimab in advanced cancers. Study-wide background: Intravenous ivuxolimab was administered to patients every 2 weeks at 0.01 to 10 mg/kg. Findings and limits, study-wide: Some nonresponders also had low normalized T-cell clonal expansion.

The method was immunoSEQ multiplex PCR; TCRdb's version includes in-frame clones alone and lacks a portion of them. The repertoire consists of 75,000 to 100,000 clones, with approximately 89% occurring once and the leading ten covering about 0.81%. The CDR3 covers 15 residues. With V trimmed by 5 bases and J by 2 bases, 3 bases remained unmatched. The germline V gene encodes CDR1 KGHSH and CDR2 LQKENI. As regards this clone: Its antigen remains unknown.

This TCR was sampled from an adult with an advanced solid tumor such as melanoma, head and neck, liver or kidney cancer. The chain employs TRBV18 and TRBJ2-1; 10 positions agree with TRBD2. The source was CD4+ or CD8+ T cells sorted from blood, collected in a trial of the OX40 agonist ivuxolimab. This CDR3 is CASSASGRPYNEQFF. The CDR3 coding sequence is TGTGCCAGCTCAGCTAGCGGGAGACCCTACAATGAGCAGTTCTTC.